The T cell receptor beta chain under discussion was sequenced for a study of cytomegalovirus exposure and HLA in healthy donors. Regarding the study as a whole: Excluded were some V segments that proved indistinguishable, including TRBV6-2 and TRBV6-3. In a later analysis, donors in an Asian-associated ancestry cluster reportedly had fewer N-insertions in productive TCRs than the cohort mean.

The CDR3 totals 13 residues. Germline V lookup: CDR1 SGHTA, CDR2 FQGNSA. Trimming pared 5 bases from V and 10 bases from J, leaving 14 bases between. The PCR employed 60 Vbeta primers together with 13 Jbeta primers. The protocol was immunoSEQ multiplex PCR, while the TCRdb copy is restricted to in-frame clones and leaves out a portion. The data show under 110,000 clones, 60% to 80% seen once. With regard to this clone: The antigen is undetermined.

Sequenced material: PBMCs. The sequence was obtained from a man aged 35 to 55 in good health and CMV-seronegative. V gene TRBV7-2 combines with J gene TRBJ2-2; a possible D gene is TRBD2 (5 bases). The CDR3 coding sequence is TGTGCCAGCAGCCGGTTCACGGAGGAGGAGCTGTTTTTT. It yields the protein CASSRFTEEELFF.